These T cell receptor beta chains were read from a single sample in a study of T cell changes during pregnancy in multiple sclerosis. Profiled with immunoSEQ multiplex PCR; TCRdb holds only in-frame clones, not every one. The top ten clones hold roughly 0.57% of a sample with approximately 44,000 clones, approximately 88% of them seen once. Sequencing was performed on CD4+ T cells from peripheral blood mononuclear cells, taken in the first trimester of pregnancy. Receptors were obtained from a female donor with multiple sclerosis, enrolled in a pregnancy study. CDR3s include the opening cysteine and the closing phenylalanine or tryptophan. The D gene is left open where the match is weak. A row's size may be missing; if present it is once, few, many or a size class.

V gene	D gene	clone size	J gene	CDR3 protein	CDR3 DNA
TRBV11-2	TRBD2	.	TRBJ2-1	CASSLYSGTSGTREQFF	TGTGCCAGCAGCTTATACTCCGGGACTAGCGGGACGAGGGAGCAGTTCTTC
TRBV30	TRBD1	.	TRBJ1-6	CAWRLTGGNNSPLHF	TGTGCCTGGAGATTAACAGGGGGAAATAATTCACCCCTCCACTTT
TRBV5-6	TRBD2	.	TRBJ2-7	CASSLNGAGTRYYEQYF	TGTGCCAGCAGCTTGAACGGGGCCGGGACTAGATATTACGAGCAGTACTTC
TRBV19	.	.	TRBJ2-6	CASTENRVAGSGANVLTF	TGTGCCAGCACGGAGAACAGGGTAGCCGGGTCTGGGGCCAACGTCCTGACTTTC
TRBV2	TRBD2	.	TRBJ2-1	CASSEREGEFNEQFF	TGTGCCAGCAGTGAGCGGGAGGGCGAATTCAATGAGCAGTTCTTC
TRBV27	.	.	TRBJ2-7	CASSFRDSYEQYF	TGTGCCAGCAGTTTCCGGGACTCCTACGAGCAGTACTTC
TRBV14	TRBD2	.	TRBJ2-3	CASSQGGSGTDTQYF	TGTGCCAGCAGCCAAGGCGGGAGTGGGACAGATACGCAGTATTTT
TRBV30	TRBD2	once	TRBJ2-1	CAWSVIWEGLSYNEQFF	TGTGCCTGGAGTGTAATATGGGAGGGTTTGTCCTACAATGAGCAGTTCTTC
TRBV5-1	TRBD1	.	TRBJ2-1	CASSLWDRVDEQFF	TGCGCCAGCAGCTTATGGGACAGGGTCGATGAGCAGTTCTTC
TRBV7-2	.	.	TRBJ2-3	CASSLRTRVAVFTDTQYF	TGTGCCAGCAGCTTAAGGACGAGGGTAGCGGTTTTCACAGATACGCAGTATTTT
TRBV18	.	few	TRBJ1-5	CASSLDRFSNQPQHF	TGTGCCAGCTCCCTTGACAGGTTTAGCAATCAGCCCCAGCATTTT
TRBV5-1	TRBD1	.	TRBJ2-7	CASSLETGWFYEQYF	TGCGCCAGCAGCTTAGAGACAGGGTGGTTCTACGAGCAGTACTTC
TRBV30	TRBD1	.	TRBJ1-2	CAWRKGTGKGYGYTF	TGTGCCTGGAGAAAAGGGACAGGGAAGGGCTATGGCTACACCTTC
TRBV19	TRBD2	.	TRBJ2-3	CASTPGLVTDTQYF	TGTGCCAGTACCCCGGGACTAGTAACAGATACGCAGTATTTT
TRBV7-8	TRBD1	.	TRBJ2-7	CASSFDRDYEQYF	TGTGCCAGCAGCTTCGACAGGGATTACGAGCAGTACTTC
TRBV28	.	.	TRBJ1-2	CASSLAWGGSHYGYTF	TGTGCCAGCAGTTTAGCGTGGGGGGGCTCGCACTATGGCTACACCTTC
TRBV7-9	TRBD2	.	TRBJ2-5	CASSRTSGSGSLETQYF	TGTGCCAGCAGCCGGACTAGCGGGAGTGGGTCGCTGGAGACCCAGTACTTC
TRBV29-1	TRBD1	.	TRBJ2-7	CSASTGPSSYEQYF	TGCAGCGCCTCGACAGGGCCTAGCTCCTACGAGCAGTACTTC
TRBV7-2	.	.	TRBJ2-2	CASSLTITGELFF	TGTGCCAGCAGCCTGACTATCACCGGGGAGCTGTTTTTT
TRBV13	.	.	TRBJ2-7	CASSPGRRGYEQYF	TGTGCCAGCAGCCCGGGACGGAGGGGATACGAGCAGTACTTC
TRBV27	.	.	TRBJ2-3	CASSPFVAGTDTQYF	TGTGCCAGCAGCCCCTTTGTTGCGGGGACAGATACGCAGTATTTT
TRBV4-2	.	.	TRBJ2-7	CASSQGRRGPSYEQYF	TGTGCCAGCAGCCAAGGGCGAAGGGGCCCCTCCTACGAGCAGTACTTC
TRBV2	.	.	TRBJ1-5	CASSGRGSNQPQHF	TGTGCCAGCAGTGGGAGGGGAAGCAATCAGCCCCAGCATTTT
TRBV6-5	.	once	TRBJ1-1	CASSYLQGNTEAFF	TGTGCCAGCAGTTACCTCCAGGGGAACACTGAAGCTTTCTTT
TRBV30	.	.	TRBJ2-3	CAWSPTDTQYF	TGTGCCTGGAGCCCTACAGATACGCAGTATTTT
TRBV28	.	.	TRBJ2-7	CASSPLLEQYF	TGTGCCAGCAGTCCCCTCTTAGAGCAGTACTTC
TRBV5-6	TRBD1	.	TRBJ1-4	CASSLAPWTGPATNEKLFF	TGTGCCAGCAGCTTGGCCCCCTGGACAGGTCCCGCAACTAATGAAAAACTGTTTTTT
TRBV9	TRBD2	.	TRBJ2-3	CASSVGLAGITDTQYF	TGTGCCAGCAGCGTAGGACTAGCGGGAATCACAGATACGCAGTATTTT
TRBV7-3	.	.	TRBJ1-1	CASSLDWDTEAFF	TGTGCCAGCAGCCTAGACTGGGACACTGAAGCTTTCTTT
TRBV19	.	.	TRBJ2-1	CASSIGWEEQFF	TGTGCCAGTAGTATAGGCTGGGAGGAGCAGTTCTTC
TRBV9	.	.	TRBJ1-1	CASSVGTGRYGTEAFF	TGTGCCAGCAGCGTAGGGACTGGGCGCTACGGCACTGAAGCTTTCTTT
TRBV30	.	.	TRBJ1-5	CAWSQGSQPQHF	TGTGCCTGGAGTCAGGGGAGTCAGCCCCAGCATTTT
TRBV11-2	.	once	TRBJ2-7	CASSRPGGKLYEQYF	TGTGCCAGCAGCCGACCAGGGGGGAAGCTCTACGAGCAGTACTTC
TRBV28	.	.	TRBJ2-7	CASSYRVEQYF	TGTGCCAGCAGCTACAGGGTCGAGCAGTACTTC
TRBV2	TRBD2	.	TRBJ2-3	CASSTTSGRRTDTQYF	TGTGCCAGCAGTACCACTAGCGGGAGACGCACAGATACGCAGTATTTT
TRBV2	TRBD2	few	TRBJ2-4	CASSEWAGGDQNIQYF	TGTGCCAGCAGTGAATGGGCGGGGGGGGACCAAAACATTCAGTACTTC
TRBV19	TRBD1	.	TRBJ2-1	CASSWTGGTNGEQFF	TGTGCCAGTAGTTGGACAGGGGGCACTAATGGCGAGCAGTTCTTC
TRBV5-4	TRBD2	.	TRBJ2-2	CASSHGLAGNTGELFF	TGTGCCAGCAGCCATGGACTAGCGGGGAACACCGGGGAGCTGTTTTTT
TRBV9	.	.	TRBJ2-3	CASSVGGLTDTQYF	TGTGCCAGCAGCGTAGGTGGGCTGACAGATACGCAGTATTTT
TRBV5-4	TRBD1	.	TRBJ2-7	CASSSPTGTYEQYF	TGTGCCAGCAGCTCCCCGACAGGGACCTACGAGCAGTACTTC
TRBV19	.	.	TRBJ1-2	CASSIRGGVESGYGYTF	TGTGCCAGTAGTATTCGCGGGGGCGTGGAGTCTGGCTATGGCTACACCTTC
TRBV29-1	.	.	TRBJ1-1	CSVRGTAMNTEAFF	TGCAGCGTCAGGGGAACTGCCATGAACACTGAAGCTTTCTTT
TRBV19	TRBD1	.	TRBJ1-2	CASSTTGGKDYGYTF	TGTGCCAGTAGCACTACAGGGGGCAAGGACTATGGCTACACCTTC
TRBV5-6	.	.	TRBJ2-3	CASSLETRPTDTQYF	TGTGCCAGCAGCTTGGAGACTCGCCCCACAGATACGCAGTATTTT
TRBV5-1	TRBD2	.	TRBJ2-5	CASSLGLAASETQYF	TGCGCCAGCAGCTTGGGGCTAGCGGCGTCAGAGACCCAGTACTTC
TRBV28	.	.	TRBJ1-2	CASSFEPETGGYTF	TGTGCCAGCAGTTTTGAGCCGGAGACGGGGGGCTACACCTTC
TRBV7-8	.	.	TRBJ2-7	CASSFPLPLRDTEFYEQYF	TGTGCCAGCAGCTTTCCCCTACCGCTTCGGGACACGGAGTTTTACGAGCAGTACTTC
TRBV18	TRBD1	once	TRBJ1-1	CASSPLRQGAGSNTEAFF	TGTGCCAGCTCACCACTACGACAGGGGGCCGGTTCGAACACTGAAGCTTTCTTT
TRBV14	.	.	TRBJ2-2	CASSRGLNTGELFF	TGTGCCAGCAGCAGGGGCCTAAACACCGGGGAGCTGTTTTTT
TRBV6-1	.	.	TRBJ2-1	CASSERVSSYNEQFF	TGTGCCAGCAGTGAACGGGTAAGCTCCTACAATGAGCAGTTCTTC
TRBV28	.	.	TRBJ1-1	CASRSGGATEAFF	TGTGCCAGCAGGTCCGGGGGGGCAACTGAAGCTTTCTTT